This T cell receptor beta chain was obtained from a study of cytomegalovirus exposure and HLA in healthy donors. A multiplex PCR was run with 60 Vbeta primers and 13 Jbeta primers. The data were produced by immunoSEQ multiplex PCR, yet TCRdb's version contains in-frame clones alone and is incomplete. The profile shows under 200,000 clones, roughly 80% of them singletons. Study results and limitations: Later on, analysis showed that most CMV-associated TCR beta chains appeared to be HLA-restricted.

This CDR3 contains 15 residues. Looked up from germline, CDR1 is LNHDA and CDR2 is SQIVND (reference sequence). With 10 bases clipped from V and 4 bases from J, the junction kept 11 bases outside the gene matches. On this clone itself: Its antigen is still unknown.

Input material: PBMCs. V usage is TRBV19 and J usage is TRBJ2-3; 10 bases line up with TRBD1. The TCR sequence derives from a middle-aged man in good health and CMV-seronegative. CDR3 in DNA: TGTGCCACCCAGATTGGGGACAGGGGACCAGATACGCAGTATTTT. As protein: CATQIGDRGPDTQYF.